A selection of T cell receptor beta chains follows, all from one sample in a study of cytomegalovirus exposure and HLA in healthy donors. Libraries were prepared by immunoSEQ multiplex PCR; TCRdb keeps only in-frame clonotypes and omits some of them. This table has around 110,000 clones, around 74% appearing once. Sequenced: PBMCs. The receptors shown here come from a middle-aged woman in good health and CMV-seropositive. Both conserved end residues are part of each CDR3. A D gene is named only where the DNA matches it firmly. Rows may omit the clone size; those that give it use once, few, many or a size class.

j_gene: TRBJ1-1; d_gene: .; abundance: .; v_gene: TRBV30; CDR3nt: TGTGCCTGGATGCTCAGGGGAATGAACACTGAAGCTTTCTTT; CDR3aa: CAWMLRGMNTEAFF
j_gene: TRBJ2-1; d_gene: .; abundance: few; v_gene: TRBV2; CDR3nt: TGTGCCAGCAGTGGACCTTATAGGGGGAATGAGCAGTTCTTC; CDR3aa: CASSGPYRGNEQFF
j_gene: TRBJ2-1; d_gene: TRBD2; abundance: .; v_gene: TRBV7-3; CDR3nt: TGTGCCAGCAGCTTCAACGCGGGGGGGCGTATGGAGCAGTTCTTC; CDR3aa: CASSFNAGGRMEQFF
j_gene: TRBJ1-1; d_gene: .; abundance: .; v_gene: TRBV27; CDR3nt: TGTGCCAGCAGTTTAAAACCGGACACGGTCTGGGTAACTGAAGCTTTCTTT; CDR3aa: CASSLKPDTVWVTEAFF
j_gene: TRBJ2-1; d_gene: TRBD2; abundance: .; v_gene: TRBV30; CDR3nt: TGTGCCTGGAGTGCATCTCTCGGGCGGGGGGGCCACAATGAGCAGTTCTTC; CDR3aa: CAWSASLGRGGHNEQFF
j_gene: TRBJ2-5; d_gene: .; abundance: .; v_gene: TRBV7-3; CDR3nt: TGTGCCAGCAGCTTATCAGGGGTTCTAGGTGAGACCCAGTACTTC; CDR3aa: CASSLSGVLGETQYF
j_gene: TRBJ1-6; d_gene: TRBD1; abundance: .; v_gene: TRBV18; CDR3nt: TGTGCCAGCTCACCATCGGCAGGGGGGAATTCACCCCTCCACTTT; CDR3aa: CASSPSAGGNSPLHF
j_gene: TRBJ2-7; d_gene: TRBD1; abundance: .; v_gene: TRBV7-2; CDR3nt: TGTGCCAGCAGCAGCTGGGACAGGGGGCGGGACGAGCAGTACTTC; CDR3aa: CASSSWDRGRDEQYF
j_gene: TRBJ1-1; d_gene: .; abundance: .; v_gene: TRBV6-1; CDR3nt: TGTGCCAGCAGTGTTTCTCGGCAGGTGAACACTGAAGCTTTCTTT; CDR3aa: CASSVSRQVNTEAFF
j_gene: TRBJ2-7; d_gene: TRBD2; abundance: once; v_gene: TRBV7-8; CDR3nt: TGTGCCACCCGGGGGGGCGGGGTCTTCTACGAGCAGTACTTC; CDR3aa: CATRGGGVFYEQYF
j_gene: TRBJ1-5; d_gene: TRBD1; abundance: .; v_gene: TRBV30; CDR3nt: TGTGCCTGGAGTGTACGTGGACAGGGTAGGGGACAGCCCCAGCATTTT; CDR3aa: CAWSVRGQGRGQPQHF
j_gene: TRBJ1-5; d_gene: TRBD1; abundance: .; v_gene: TRBV18; CDR3nt: TGTGCCAGCTCACCAGACAGGGGACATCAGCCCCAGCATTTT; CDR3aa: CASSPDRGHQPQHF
j_gene: TRBJ2-3; d_gene: TRBD1; abundance: .; v_gene: TRBV7-7; CDR3nt: TGTGCTAGCAGCTTAGGAGTACAGGGGGGCGCAGATACGCAGTATTTT; CDR3aa: CASSLGVQGGADTQYF
j_gene: TRBJ2-5; d_gene: TRBD1; abundance: .; v_gene: TRBV5-1; CDR3nt: TGCGCCAGCAGCTCTCAACAGGGGTGGGAGACCCAGTACTTC; CDR3aa: CASSSQQGWETQYF
j_gene: TRBJ1-2; d_gene: .; abundance: .; v_gene: TRBV2; CDR3nt: TGTGCCAGCAGGGGGGCGGGGGGCCGGAGCTACACCTTC; CDR3aa: CASRGAGGRSYTF
j_gene: TRBJ1-4; d_gene: TRBD1; abundance: medium-sized; v_gene: TRBV6-5; CDR3nt: TGTGCCAGCAGGGCGGGACAGGGCAGAGAAAAACTGTTTTTT; CDR3aa: CASRAGQGREKLFF
j_gene: TRBJ1-4; d_gene: .; abundance: .; v_gene: TRBV30; CDR3nt: TGTGCCTGGTCTCCACTGAATGAAAAACTGTTTTTT; CDR3aa: CAWSPLNEKLFF
j_gene: TRBJ2-4; d_gene: .; abundance: .; v_gene: TRBV6-1; CDR3nt: TGTGCCAGCAGTGAAGTGAGTAAACGAGCCAAAAACATTCAGTACTTC; CDR3aa: CASSEVSKRAKNIQYF
j_gene: TRBJ1-2; d_gene: .; abundance: .; v_gene: TRBV7-9; CDR3nt: TGTGCCAGCAGCTTAATCATCTGGGAGGGGGTGAACTATGGCTACACCTTC; CDR3aa: CASSLIIWEGVNYGYTF
j_gene: TRBJ2-1; d_gene: .; abundance: .; v_gene: TRBV5-6; CDR3nt: TGTGCCAGCAGCTTGACATCGGGTTTTGAGCAGTTCTTC; CDR3aa: CASSLTSGFEQFF
j_gene: TRBJ1-5; d_gene: .; abundance: .; v_gene: TRBV4-1; CDR3nt: TGCGCCAGCAGCCCCACCGGGTCGGATCAGCCCCAGCATTTT; CDR3aa: CASSPTGSDQPQHF
j_gene: TRBJ1-1; d_gene: .; abundance: .; v_gene: TRBV5-1; CDR3nt: TGCGCCAGCAGCTTACAGGCTTTCAACACTGAAGCTTTCTTT; CDR3aa: CASSLQAFNTEAFF
j_gene: TRBJ1-5; d_gene: TRBD1; abundance: .; v_gene: TRBV2; CDR3nt: TGTGCCAGCAGGGGGACAGGGATTCAGCCCCAGCATTTT; CDR3aa: CASRGTGIQPQHF
j_gene: TRBJ1-2; d_gene: TRBD1; abundance: once; v_gene: TRBV6-5; CDR3nt: TGTGCCAGCAGGAAGGCAGGGGGGAACTATGGCTACACCTTC; CDR3aa: CASRKAGGNYGYTF
j_gene: TRBJ2-7; d_gene: .; abundance: .; v_gene: TRBV5-1; CDR3nt: TGCGCCAGCAGCTTAGGTAGGGGGGGCGCGGGCGAGCAGTACTTC; CDR3aa: CASSLGRGGAGEQYF
j_gene: TRBJ2-1; d_gene: .; abundance: few; v_gene: TRBV6-4; CDR3nt: TGTGCCAGCCCGACGAGAGGGTGGGGTCAGGAGCAGTTCTTC; CDR3aa: CASPTRGWGQEQFF
j_gene: TRBJ1-2; d_gene: .; abundance: few; v_gene: TRBV2; CDR3nt: TGTGCCAGCAGCCCCCGACAGAGCTTAATACAAAACTATGGCTACACCTTC; CDR3aa: CASSPRQSLIQNYGYTF
j_gene: TRBJ1-5; d_gene: .; abundance: .; v_gene: TRBV6-1; CDR3nt: TGTGCCAGCACAAAGTTGACAGCTCCAAATCAGCCCCAGCATTTT; CDR3aa: CASTKLTAPNQPQHF
j_gene: TRBJ2-7; d_gene: .; abundance: medium-sized; v_gene: TRBV6-1; CDR3nt: TGTGCCAGCAGTGAACGGGCAGGGGACTCCTACGAGCAGTACTTC; CDR3aa: CASSERAGDSYEQYF
j_gene: TRBJ2-4; d_gene: .; abundance: .; v_gene: TRBV4-2; CDR3nt: TGTGCCAGCAGCCAAGATCCAACAGGGAGTGTTAGCATTCAGTACTTC; CDR3aa: CASSQDPTGSVSIQYF
j_gene: TRBJ1-2; d_gene: TRBD1; abundance: once; v_gene: TRBV11-1; CDR3nt: TGTGCCAGCAGCCCTACTCAGGGGGCCTATGGCTACACCTTC; CDR3aa: CASSPTQGAYGYTF
j_gene: TRBJ2-7; d_gene: .; abundance: .; v_gene: TRBV7-6; CDR3nt: TGTGCCAGCCTCGCGCGCACAGGAGACGAGCAGTACTTC; CDR3aa: CASLARTGDEQYF
j_gene: TRBJ1-1; d_gene: TRBD1; abundance: .; v_gene: TRBV19; CDR3nt: TGTGCCAGTAGTAGGGGACAGGCGAACACTGAAGCTTTCTTT; CDR3aa: CASSRGQANTEAFF
j_gene: TRBJ2-3; d_gene: TRBD2; abundance: .; v_gene: TRBV18; CDR3nt: TGTGCCAGCTCGCCTCGGGGGGGATTCACAGATACGCAGTATTTT; CDR3aa: CASSPRGGFTDTQYF
j_gene: TRBJ2-5; d_gene: .; abundance: .; v_gene: TRBV9; CDR3nt: TGTGCCAGCAGTGAGACAGGTAATCCTATGGAGACCCAGTACTTC; CDR3aa: CASSETGNPMETQYF
j_gene: TRBJ1-1; d_gene: TRBD1; abundance: .; v_gene: TRBV10-3; CDR3nt: TGTGCCATCAGTGTAGGTGAGGGACAGGGGAAGGTTGAAGCTTTCTTT; CDR3aa: CAISVGEGQGKVEAFF
j_gene: TRBJ1-5; d_gene: TRBD1; abundance: .; v_gene: TRBV30; CDR3nt: TGTGCCTGGTCCGGGACAGGGTTTCAGCCCCAGCATTTT; CDR3aa: CAWSGTGFQPQHF
j_gene: TRBJ1-1; d_gene: .; abundance: few; v_gene: TRBV30; CDR3nt: TGTGCCTGGAGTGTACTTAAGGCGGTGAACACTGAAGCTTTCTTT; CDR3aa: CAWSVLKAVNTEAFF
j_gene: TRBJ2-7; d_gene: TRBD2; abundance: few; v_gene: TRBV4-2; CDR3nt: TGTGCCAGCAGCCAAGCGCTAGCGGCTATCTACGAGCAGTACTTC; CDR3aa: CASSQALAAIYEQYF
j_gene: TRBJ2-3; d_gene: TRBD2; abundance: .; v_gene: TRBV27; CDR3nt: TGTGCCAGCAGTTCCCCTGGGGGGGTAGGAACAGATACGCAGTATTTT; CDR3aa: CASSSPGGVGTDTQYF
j_gene: TRBJ1-3; d_gene: .; abundance: .; v_gene: TRBV5-1; CDR3nt: TGCGCCAGCAGCTTAGGGCAGGGTCCGAGAGGAAACACCATATATTTT; CDR3aa: CASSLGQGPRGNTIYF
j_gene: TRBJ2-2; d_gene: TRBD2; abundance: .; v_gene: TRBV5-4; CDR3nt: TGTGCCAGCAGCTTGACGTTGGGGGGGTCCGGGGAGCTGTTTTTT; CDR3aa: CASSLTLGGSGELFF
j_gene: TRBJ2-2; d_gene: .; abundance: few; v_gene: TRBV5-1; CDR3nt: TGCGCCAGCAGCTTGCCCCTATTATCCAACACCGGGGAGCTGTTTTTT; CDR3aa: CASSLPLLSNTGELFF
j_gene: TRBJ1-6; d_gene: .; abundance: .; v_gene: TRBV30; CDR3nt: TGTGCCTGGAGAGAGAGGGAGAATTCACCCCTCCACTTT; CDR3aa: CAWRERENSPLHF
j_gene: TRBJ1-2; d_gene: .; abundance: .; v_gene: TRBV20-1; CDR3nt: TGCAGTGCTACTGGAGGAGATGGCTACACCTTC; CDR3aa: CSATGGDGYTF
j_gene: TRBJ1-2; d_gene: TRBD1; abundance: .; v_gene: TRBV5-1; CDR3nt: TGCGCCAGCAGCTTGAGTCCGGGACAGGGTTATGAAGGCTACACCTTC; CDR3aa: CASSLSPGQGYEGYTF
j_gene: TRBJ2-5; d_gene: .; abundance: .; v_gene: TRBV2; CDR3nt: TGTGCCAGCACTACTCAGGGTCAGACCCAGTACTTC; CDR3aa: CASTTQGQTQYF
j_gene: TRBJ2-1; d_gene: TRBD1; abundance: once; v_gene: TRBV7-2; CDR3nt: TGTGCCAGCAGCTCCTCGAGACAGGGACCTTACAATGAGCAGTTCTTC; CDR3aa: CASSSSRQGPYNEQFF
j_gene: TRBJ2-2; d_gene: .; abundance: .; v_gene: TRBV19; CDR3nt: TGTGCCAGTAGTAAACGGGGGAGCGGGGAGCTGTTTTTT; CDR3aa: CASSKRGSGELFF
j_gene: TRBJ1-1; d_gene: .; abundance: .; v_gene: TRBV29-1; CDR3nt: TGCAGCGTTGTTGCCCAGAACCTGAACACTGAAGCTTTCTTT; CDR3aa: CSVVAQNLNTEAFF
j_gene: TRBJ1-2; d_gene: TRBD1; abundance: .; v_gene: TRBV10-3; CDR3nt: TGTGCCATCAGCGGGACAGCAAAGGAACGGGGCGGCTACACCTTC; CDR3aa: CAISGTAKERGGYTF
j_gene: TRBJ2-7; d_gene: .; abundance: .; v_gene: TRBV6-5; CDR3nt: TGTGCCAGCAGTTACACCGGGTCGAACTACGAGCAGTACTTC; CDR3aa: CASSYTGSNYEQYF
j_gene: TRBJ2-1; d_gene: .; abundance: once; v_gene: TRBV9; CDR3nt: TGTGCCAGCAGCGTGAAAAGTGGCGGGAATGAGCAGTTCTTC; CDR3aa: CASSVKSGGNEQFF